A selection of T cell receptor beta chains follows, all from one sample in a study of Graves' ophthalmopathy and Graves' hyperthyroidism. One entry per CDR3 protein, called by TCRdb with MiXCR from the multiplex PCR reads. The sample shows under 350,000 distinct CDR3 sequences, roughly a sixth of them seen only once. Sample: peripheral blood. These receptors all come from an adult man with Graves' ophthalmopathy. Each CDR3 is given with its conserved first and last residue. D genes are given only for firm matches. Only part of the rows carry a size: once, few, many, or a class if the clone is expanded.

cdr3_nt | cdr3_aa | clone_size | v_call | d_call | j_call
TGTGCCAGCAGTGACAGGGCAGGGGGCGGGGAGCTGTTTTTT | CASSDRAGGGELFF | many | TRBV6-1 | TRBD1 | TRBJ2-2
TGCGCCAGCAGCTTGGAACAGGGGTTCTACGAGCAGTACTTC | CASSLEQGFYEQYF | many | TRBV5-1 | TRBD1 | TRBJ2-7
TGTGCCAGCAGAAGACTAGGACGGGAGACCCAGCACTTC | CASRRLGRETQHF | many | TRBV12-3/TRBV12-4 | NA | TRBJ2-5
TGCGCCAGCAGCGTATCGGTACAGTACAAAGAGACCCAGTACTTC | CASSVSVQYKETQYF | many | TRBV5-1 | NA | TRBJ2-5
TGTGCCAGCAGTTATGGTACAGGGGTTAATTCACCCCTCCACTTT | CASSYGTGVNSPLHF | NA | TRBV6-5 | TRBD1 | TRBJ1-6
TGCGCCAGCAGCTTGGAGGGGAGCGACGAGCAGTACTTC | CASSLEGSDEQYF | many | TRBV5-1 | NA | TRBJ2-7
TGTGCCAGCAAAGCCCGACAGGGGGCACGGACTGAAGCTTTCTTT | CASKARQGARTEAFF | many | TRBV6-2/TRBV6-3 | TRBD1 | TRBJ1-1
TGTGCCATCAGTGAGCGGTCTTTCGAGACCCAGTACTTC | CAISERSFETQYF | many | TRBV10-3 | NA | TRBJ2-5
TGTGCCAGCAGCCCAAGACAGGGAACTAGCAATCAGCCCCAGCATTTT | CASSPRQGTSNQPQHF | NA | TRBV11-2 | TRBD1 | TRBJ1-5
TGCAGTGCTCCGGTTCTGCAAAGCCCTTACTACGAGCAGTACTTC | CSAPVLQSPYYEQYF | NA | TRBV20-1 | NA | TRBJ2-7
TGTGCCAGCAGCTTAGTAGGATGGACAGGGCTGGAGACCCAGTACTTC | CASSLVGWTGLETQYF | many | TRBV7-2 | TRBD1 | TRBJ2-5